The 21 T cell receptor beta chains presented below share a single source sample, sequenced in a study of human T cells and chemical hapten exposure. Time point denoted: healthy volunteer bleed at 2 weeks. Blood, whole and unfractionated, served as the source for total RNA extraction. One entry per CDR3 protein, called by TCRdb with MiXCR from the RACE reads. The repertoire holds 30,000 or so distinct CDR3 sequences, with 6% to 7.5% as singletons. The sample taken for sequencing was whole blood. The receptor set was obtained from a human donor in good health. Some clones in this sample may be carry-over from other donors' samples.

This clonotype occurred a few times. The chain uses TRBV7-2 and TRBJ1-6; D is perhaps TRBD1 (5 bases). Germline assignment: CDR1 SGHTA and CDR2 FQGNSA. The CDR3 has 16 amino acids. Trimming pared 5 bases from V and 6 bases from J, leaving 17 bases between. The CDR3 DNA follows: TGTGCCAGCAGCCCAGACAGCGGAGGGTCTAATTCACCCCTCCACTTT. This encodes CASSPDSGGSNSPLHF.

V gene TRBV7-8 combines with J gene TRBJ1-5; 8 positions agree with TRBD1. CDR1 is SGHVS and CDR2 is FQNEAQ in the germline V gene. The V segment lost 5 bases and the J segment 6 bases; nucleotides outside the gene matches: 6. The length of the CDR3 is 14 residues. CDR3: CASSHGQGCQPQHF. CDR3 DNA sequence: TGTGCCAGCAGCCACGGACAGGGCTGTCAGCCCCAGCATTTT.

This clonotype was recorded at least ten times. The V gene is TRBV20-1, the J gene TRBJ1-3; TRBD1 might be the D (6 bases). Germline V CDR1 and CDR2: DFQATT, SNEGSKA (reference sequence). V was clipped by 3 bases and J by 2 bases, with 14 bases between them. This CDR3 has 15 residues. CDR3 residues: CSARGGAGAGNTIYF. The CDR3 nucleotides are TGCAGTGCTAGGGGGGGGGCAGGGGCTGGAAACACCATATATTTT.

This clonotype occurred a few times. The rearrangement joins TRBV7-8 to TRBJ2-1; 7 bases line up with TRBD1. The CDR3 is 14 residues long. CDR1 and CDR2 from the germline V gene are SGHVS and FQNEAQ. The V gene end was trimmed by 1 base and the J gene end by 12 bases; junction bases not matched to a gene: 9. CDR3 DNA sequence: TGTGCCAGCAGCTTAGTGGGGGCAGGGACAGTGCAGTTCTTC. Encoded protein: CASSLVGAGTVQFF.

This clonotype appeared many times. In DNA form, the CDR3 reads TGTGCCAGCAGTGAAGCTGAGGGGCTTGGCAATCAGCCCCAGCATTTT. Translated: CASSEAEGLGNQPQHF. This chain joins TRBV6-1 and TRBJ1-5; D is possibly TRBD1 (5 bases). The CDR3 extends over 16 amino acids. V lost 0 bases to trimming and J lost 2 bases, with 11 bases between them. CDR1 and CDR2 (germline): MNHNS, SASEGT.

This clonotype appeared a few times. The CDR3 loop is CASSLGRLNTEAFF. The CDR3 bases are TGTGCCAGCAGCTTAGGTCGACTGAACACTGAAGCTTTCTTT. This chain uses TRBV5-6 with TRBJ1-1; D is uncertain. The CDR3 spans 14 residues. With 2 bases removed from V and 0 bases from J, the gap between germline ends came to 8 bases. Germline CDR1 and CDR2: SGHDT and YYEEEE.

This clonotype showed up many times. The chain is built from TRBV6-2 or TRBV6-3 and TRBJ1-1; D might be TRBD1 (5 bases). The CDR3 has 14 residues. Germline lookup yields CDR1 MNHEY and CDR2 SVGEGT. Trimming took 2 bases from V and 4 from J, leaving 11 bases between them. The DNA for the CDR3 is TGTGCCAGCAGTTACGCCCAGGGCGGCACTGAAGCTTTCTTT. It specifies CASSYAQGGTEAFF.

Comment on this clonotype: In this CDR3 the conserved last residue, phenylalanine or tryptophan, is missing, so a read error is likely. This chain uses TRBV30 with TRBJ2-1; weak D call: TRBD1 (5 bases). The CDR3 totals 13 residues. In germline, CDR1 is GTSNPN, CDR2 SVGIG (reference sequence). The V end was cut by 2 bases, the J end by 7 bases, with 12 bases between. The CDR3 protein is CAWSRGRVNEQFI. The CDR3, as DNA: TGTGCCTGGAGTAGGGGCAGAGTTAATGAGCAGTTCATC.

This clonotype was recorded many times. The chain recombines TRBV20-1 with TRBJ2-1; 8 bases map to TRBD1. V shed 0 bases, J shed 0 bases, and the junction held 4 bases outside the gene matches. The CDR3 runs 16 residues. CDR1 and CDR2 (germline): DFQATT, SNEGSKA (reference sequence). As DNA, the CDR3 is TGCAGTGCTAGAGATTCAGGGGGCCCCTCCTACAATGAGCAGTTCTTC. Amino acids: CSARDSGGPSYNEQFF.

The chain employs TRBV6-1 and TRBJ2-7, with D unclear. The length of the CDR3 is 14 residues. V was cut by 3 bases and J by 1 base, with 10 bases left in between. CDR1 MNHNS and CDR2 SASEGT come from the germline V gene. The CDR3 nucleotides read TGTGCCAGCAGTGACCTGGGCAGTTCCTACGAGCAGTACTTC. Translation gives CASSDLGSSYEQYF.

This clonotype was observed a few times. The rearrangement joins TRBV20-1 to TRBJ2-3, with 9 bases aligning to TRBD1. The V and J ends lost 3 bases and 1 base, in that order; junction bases with no gene match: 8. The CDR3 spans 16 residues. Per germline, CDR1 DFQATT and CDR2 SNEGSKA (reference sequence). CDR3 coding DNA: TGCAGTGCTAGTTCTTCGACAGGGGGGGGCACAGATACGCAGTATTTT. Translating it yields CSASSSTGGGTDTQYF.

CDR3 loop: CAWGEQADTQYF. CDR3 bases: TGTGCCTGGGGGGAACAAGCAGATACGCAGTATTTT. This chain uses TRBV30 with TRBJ2-3, with D uncertain. Germline lookup yields CDR1 GTSNPN and CDR2 SVGIG (reference sequence). This CDR3 has 12 residues. The germline V and J ends were trimmed by 5 bases and 4 bases, with 10 bases remaining between them.

In its sample, this clonotype is medium-sized (0.01 to 0.1%). The chain employs TRBV28 and TRBJ2-2; TRBD2 aligns across 11 bases. Germline assignment: CDR1 MDHEN and CDR2 SYDVKM. Unmatched junction bases numbered 3, after V lost 8 bases and J lost 1 base. This CDR3 has 15 amino acids. The CDR3, as DNA: TGTGCCAGCGGGCTAGCGGGAGGGAACACCGGGGAGCTGTTTTTT. This sequence encodes CASGLAGGNTGELFF.

This clonotype was seen only a few times. CDR3 sequence (DNA): TGTGCCAGCAGATTTACAGGGGATGCTTCACCCCTCCACTTT. Translated, it gives CASRFTGDASPLHF. This rearrangement joins TRBV7-9 to TRBJ1-6, with 7 bases identical to TRBD1. This CDR3 has 14 amino acids. Per the germline V gene, CDR1 is SEHNR and CDR2 is FQNEAQ (reference sequence). Unmatched junction bases numbered 8, after V lost 6 bases and J lost 9 bases.

In its sample, this clonotype was seen many times. The chain uses TRBV12-3 or TRBV12-4 and TRBJ2-1; D gene ambiguous. The CDR3 spans 14 residues. V dropped 7 bases and J dropped 15 bases, with 25 bases sitting between them. In DNA form, the CDR3 reads TGTGCCAGCATTCAATCCCGGGTTTGGAGTAGGCTGTTCTTC. It encodes CASIQSRVWSRLFF.

The V gene is TRBV7-2, the J gene TRBJ2-1; 11 bases line up with TRBD1. Germline values: CDR1 SGHTA, CDR2 FQGNSA. The CDR3 is 16 residues long. V shed 4 bases and J 7 bases; nucleotides not matched to a gene: 9. CDR3 in DNA: TGTGCCAGCAGCTCCCAGGGGACAGGGGGGGGAAATGAGCAGTTCTTC. Translated, it gives CASSSQGTGGGNEQFF.

This sequence joins TRBV27 and TRBJ2-4; D perhaps matches TRBD1 (5 bases). The CDR3 length is 16 residues. V dropped 5 bases and J dropped 0 bases, with 14 bases sitting between them. The germline gives CDR1 MNHEY, CDR2 SMNVEV (reference sequence). For the CDR3, the DNA is TGTGCCAGCAGTCCTCTAAGGACATTAGCCAAAAACATTCAGTACTTC. Its protein is CASSPLRTLAKNIQYF.

In its sample, this clonotype was seen many times. V and J are TRBV20-1 and TRBJ1-1; no firm D call. This CDR3 region has 12 residues. V shed 5 bases and J shed 1 base, with 8 bases lying between them. Germline loops: CDR1 DFQATT, CDR2 SNEGSKA (reference sequence). The CDR3 loop reads CSAGAPNTEAFF. In DNA form, the CDR3 reads TGCAGTGCTGGAGCCCCGAACACTGAAGCTTTCTTT.

V gene TRBV20-1 combines with J gene TRBJ2-1; 9 bases fit TRBD2. Looked up from germline, CDR1 is DFQATT and CDR2 is SNEGSKA (reference sequence). With V trimmed by 3 bases and J by 6 bases, 15 bases remained unmatched. The CDR3 spans 17 residues. The CDR3 region is CSASGKESGRCSNEQFF. The CDR3 DNA follows: TGCAGTGCTAGTGGAAAAGAGAGCGGGAGGTGTTCCAATGAGCAGTTCTTC.

This clonotype was seen a few times. The rearrangement uses TRBV28 and TRBJ2-7; D remains unclear. CDR3 size: 11 residues. CDR1 is MDHEN and CDR2 is SYDVKM in the germline V gene. V lost 3 bases, J lost 5 bases, and 5 bases lay in between. The CDR3 DNA sequence: TGTGCCAGCAGTTTGTTCAACGAGCAGTACTTC. Its protein is CASSLFNEQYF.

CDR3 residues: CSASQGTDTQYF. As DNA, the CDR3 is TGCAGTGCTTCCCAGGGCACAGATACGCAGTATTTT. The V call is TRBV20-1, the J call TRBJ2-3; D is unclear. CDR3 size: 12 residues. V gave up 5 bases and J gave up 1 base, with 7 bases separating them. The germline V gene encodes CDR1 DFQATT and CDR2 SNEGSKA (reference sequence).